These 9 T cell receptor beta chains share one sample of origin, sequenced in a study of T cell responses to AZD1222 COVID-19 vaccine. Data came from immunoSEQ multiplex PCR; TCRdb stores just in-frame clones and leaves some out. Of about 34,000 clones detected, approximately 80% appear once; the ten largest clones hold approximately 4.8%. Specimen: peripheral blood, collected 28 days after the second AZD1222 dose. The receptors were sampled from an adult who received the AZD1222 COVID-19 vaccine.

The CDR3 here is CATSDLQGGASGANVLTF. The CDR3 DNA is TGTGCCACCAGTGATTTGCAGGGGGGGGCCTCTGGGGCCAACGTCCTGACTTTC. The V and J genes are TRBV24-1 and TRBJ2-6; D is perhaps TRBD1 or TRBD2 (7 bases each). Trimming shortened V by 0 bases and J by 0 bases, and 11 bases separated the two germline ends. The CDR3 length is 18 residues. Germline V gene sequence: CDR1 KGHDR, CDR2 SFDVKD.

CDR3 in DNA: TGTGCCAGCAGCCTTTGGCGGCAGCCCCAGCATTTT. This encodes CASSLWRQPQHF. The rearrangement links TRBV3-1 (or the pseudogene TRBV3-2) to TRBJ1-5; D call uncertain. Germline V gene sequence: CDR1 LGHDT, CDR2 YNNKEL (reference sequence). The CDR3 runs to 12 residues. Trimming took off 4 bases at V and 7 bases at J, with 8 bases between the two ends.

Only one count was recorded for this clone. The chain carries TRBV27 and TRBJ2-1, with 8 bases that match TRBD2. The V segment lost 5 bases and the J segment 7 bases; nucleotides outside the gene matches: 13. This CDR3 region has 16 residues. The germline gives CDR1 MNHEY, CDR2 SMNVEV (reference sequence). CDR3 region: CASSRTSGALMNEQFF. The CDR3 DNA reads as TGTGCCAGCAGTCGCACTAGCGGCGCCCTGATGAATGAGCAGTTCTTC.

This sequence joins TRBV18 and TRBJ1-3; 7 bases are shared with TRBD1. The CDR3 loop spans 18 amino acids. The germline gives CDR1 KGHSH, CDR2 LQKENI. Unmatched junction bases numbered 14, after V lost 6 bases and J lost 0 bases. CDR3 DNA: TGTGCCAGCTCCCCCAGGGGGGCTGCCCATACCTCTGGAAACACCATATATTTT. Its translation is CASSPRGAAHTSGNTIYF.

This rearrangement joins TRBV7-9 to TRBJ1-4; D is possibly TRBD1 (5 bases). Deletions cut 7 bases from V and 4 bases from J, with 16 bases between. Per the germline V gene, CDR1 is SEHNR and CDR2 is FQNEAQ (reference sequence). The CDR3 totals 15 residues. The CDR3 DNA sequence: TGTGCCAGCATCCCCACCGGGGCTTATAATGAAAAACTGTTTTTT. Protein: CASIPTGAYNEKLFF.

The chain has TRBV18 and TRBJ2-7; unclear D gene. This CDR3 comprises 13 residues. V lost 3 bases and J 4 bases, leaving 10 bases between the germline ends. Germline V gives CDR1 KGHSH, CDR2 LQKENI. The CDR3 nucleotides are TGTGCCAGCTCACCCCCTTCGGCTTACGAGCAGTACTTC. It codes for CASSPPSAYEQYF.

This chain links TRBV5-6 with TRBJ1-6; D is uncertain. The CDR3 consists of 14 residues. V shed 2 bases and J shed 3 bases, with 6 bases lying between them. Germline V gene lookup returns CDR1 SGHDT and CDR2 YYEEEE. DNA of the CDR3: TGTGCCAGCAGCTTAGGATTCTATAATTCACCCCTCCACTTT. Translated: CASSLGFYNSPLHF. Variable domain in full (rest from reference TRBV5-6 and TRBJ1-6): DAGVTQSPTHLIKTRGQQVTLRCSPKSGHDTVSWYQQALGQGPQFIFQYYEEEERQRGNFPDRFSGHQFPNYSSELNVNALLLGDSALYLCASSLGFYNSPLHFGNGTRLTVT.

The V call is TRBV24-1, the J call TRBJ2-2; D is unclear. The CDR3 length is 12 residues. Trimming shortened V by 0 bases and J by 8 bases, and 3 bases separated the two germline ends. Germline CDR1 KGHDR, CDR2 SFDVKD. This CDR3 reads CATSDLVGELFF. CDR3 nucleotides: TGTGCCACCAGTGATTTGGTGGGGGAGCTGTTTTTT.

Concerning this clone itself: At one boundary the junction diverges from the germline segment, which might be a read error. The chain joins TRBV7-7 to TRBJ2-5; TRBD1 is a possible D gene (5 bases). The CDR3 consists of 13 residues. Germline V gene data show CDR1 as SSHAT and CDR2 as FNYEAQ (reference sequence). The CDR3 DNA sequence: TGTGCTAGCAGCTTAGGGGTCGCAGAGACCCAGTACTTC. Protein product: CASSLGVAETQYF.